This entry concerns a single T cell receptor (beta chain). The data originate from a study of blood T cell repertoires in COVID-19. At the level of the study: From T cells, B-cell-depleted T cells, or PBMCs came the material, which was cDNA or gDNA.

The junction had 4 bases not matched to a gene; V was cut back by 5 bases and J by 3 bases. Germline V gene sequence: CDR1 KGHSH, CDR2 LQKENI. The CDR3 is 15 residues long. Produced via immunoSEQ multiplex PCR; TCRdb's table is partial and in-frame only. The table lists over 45,000 clones, approximately 88% of them singletons. V and J are TRBV18 and TRBJ2-5; 12 bases are a match to TRBD1. The source material was peripheral blood. This receptor was obtained from a man in his 70s with acute or convalescent COVID-19. The CDR3 nucleotides are TGTGCCAGCTCAAGGGGACAGGGGGCAGAAGAGACCCAGTACTTC. This sequence encodes CASSRGQGAEETQYF.